The clone carrying this T cell receptor (beta chain) showed up just a few times. Germline and junction disagree at one end, which may indicate a read error. The data derive from a study of blood T cell repertoires in COVID-19. About the study: Some COVID-19 samples were acute and others convalescent; all came from the United States, Italy and Spain.

Assignments of participants to cohorts depended upon their own reported clinical history. Produced via immunoSEQ multiplex PCR; TCRdb's table is partial and in-frame only. The table lists hundreds of thousands of clones, about 83% of them singletons. This CDR3 is 12 amino acids long. This sequence was found in a woman in her forties who had recovered from COVID-19. The specimen sequenced was PBMCs or T cells enriched from blood (not recorded which). V gene TRBV12-3 or TRBV12-4 combines with J gene TRBJ2-1; D may be TRBD2 (5 bases). The CDR3 DNA sequence: TGCGCTGGATCGGGGAATTACAATGAGCAGTTCTTC. This translates into CAGSGNYNEQFF.